This section outlines one T cell receptor beta chain sequence together with its context. V shed 7 bases and J shed 2 bases, with 17 bases lying between them. Germline V CDR1 and CDR2: MDHEN, SYDVKM. This CDR3 is 15 amino acids long. The source of the sample is a study of blood T cell repertoires in COVID-19. Study details: The origin of the acute and convalescent COVID-19 samples was the United States, Italy and Spain.

Method: immunoSEQ multiplex PCR; TCRdb's copy keeps in-frame clones and lacks some. Here the sample spans 130,000 to 150,000 clones, 80% to 90% being singletons. The chain employs TRBV28 and TRBJ2-5; D is perhaps TRBD1 (5 bases). The sequenced sample was peripheral blood. The TCR originated in a man younger than 35 with COVID-19, enrolled during active disease. CDR3 protein: CASNPDSRVQETQYF. CDR3 coding DNA: TGTGCCAGCAACCCCGATTCCAGGGTTCAAGAGACCCAGTACTTC.